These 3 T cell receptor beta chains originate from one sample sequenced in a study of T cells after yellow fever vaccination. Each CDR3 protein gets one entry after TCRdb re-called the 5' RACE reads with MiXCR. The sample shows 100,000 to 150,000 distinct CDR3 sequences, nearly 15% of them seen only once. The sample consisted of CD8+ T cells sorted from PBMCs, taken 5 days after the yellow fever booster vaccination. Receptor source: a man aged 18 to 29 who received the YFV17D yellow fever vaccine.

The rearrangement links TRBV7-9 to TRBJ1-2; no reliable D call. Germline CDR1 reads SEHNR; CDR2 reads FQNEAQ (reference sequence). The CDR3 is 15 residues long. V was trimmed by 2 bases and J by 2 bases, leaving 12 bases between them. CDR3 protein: CASSLTLSANYGYTF. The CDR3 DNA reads TGTGCCAGCAGCTTAACACTGTCGGCGAACTATGGCTACACCTTC.

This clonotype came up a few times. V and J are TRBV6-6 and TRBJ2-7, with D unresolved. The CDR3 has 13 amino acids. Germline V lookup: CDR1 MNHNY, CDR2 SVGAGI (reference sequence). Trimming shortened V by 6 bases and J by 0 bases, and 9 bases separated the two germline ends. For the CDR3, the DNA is TGTGCCAGCAGCTGGGCCAGCTCCTACGAGCAGTACGTC. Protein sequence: CASSWASSYEQYV.

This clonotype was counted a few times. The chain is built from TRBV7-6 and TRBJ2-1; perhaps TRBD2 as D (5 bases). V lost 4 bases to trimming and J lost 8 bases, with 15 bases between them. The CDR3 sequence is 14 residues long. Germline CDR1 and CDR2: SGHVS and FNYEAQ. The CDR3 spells CASSSTGVKDEQFF. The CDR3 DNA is TGTGCCAGCAGCTCAACCGGGGTAAAGGATGAGCAGTTCTTC.